There are many counts of the clone carrying this TCR beta chain. Per germline, CDR1 SGHDN and CDR2 FVKESK. The J segment lost 8 bases and the V segment lost 0 bases, leaving 8 bases of the junction unmatched. The CDR3 runs to 16 residues. This sample is part of a study of T cell repertoires in cytomegalovirus infection. Across the whole study: From public TCR beta signatures came an indication of both CMV infection and matching HLA type.

A single record per CDR3 protein comes from TCRdb applying MiXCR to the reads. The repertoire holds 300,000 to 400,000 distinct CDR3 sequences, with 8% to 9.5% as singletons. The rearrangement uses TRBV14 and TRBJ2-4; 9 bases are shared with TRBD1. The source of this sequence is a human donor in good health (CMV status not recorded). Some clones in this sample may be carry-over from other donors' samples. The sequenced material came from PBMCs. In nucleotides, the CDR3 is TGTGCCAGCAGCCAAGATCGGACAGGGGTAGTTGACATTCAGTACTTC. Amino acid sequence: CASSQDRTGVVDIQYF.